A single sample gave rise to the 27 T cell receptor beta chains below, sequenced in a study of blood T cell repertoires in COVID-19. Method: immunoSEQ multiplex PCR; TCRdb's copy keeps in-frame clones and lacks some. Of some 150,000 clones detected, 82% appear once; the ten largest clones hold 8.4%. Sample: peripheral blood. Receptor source: an older woman with acute or convalescent COVID-19.

This chain uses TRBV7-9 with TRBJ1-1, with TRBD1 identical over 8 bases. Per germline, CDR1 SEHNR and CDR2 FQNEAQ (reference sequence). The CDR3 is 15 residues long. J gave up 1 base and V 5 bases, and 6 bases lay outside the gene matches. CDR3 in amino acids: CASSRRGLENTEAFF. The CDR3 DNA reads TGTGCCAGCAGCCGCAGGGGGCTCGAGAACACTGAAGCTTTCTTT.

V gene TRBV9 combines with J gene TRBJ2-2, with 10 bases aligning to TRBD2. The CDR3 covers 18 residues. Germline loops: CDR1 SGDLS, CDR2 YYNGEE. J lost 5 bases, V lost 3 bases, and 13 bases had no gene match. This CDR3 is CASSDALAGGRITGELFF. The DNA of the CDR3 is TGTGCCAGCAGCGACGCTTTAGCGGGGGGCCGGATAACCGGGGAGCTGTTTTTT.

The chain couples TRBV28 to TRBJ1-2; 8 nucleotides agree with TRBD1. Germline CDR1 is MDHEN and CDR2 is SYDVKM. This CDR3 has 15 residues. J lost 3 bases, V lost 4 bases, and 7 bases had no gene match. In nucleotides, the CDR3 is TGTGCCAGCAGTTCAAGGACAGGGACCCACTATGGCTACACCTTC. Translated, it gives CASSSRTGTHYGYTF.

In its sample, this clone was seen once. One end of the junction is discordant with germline, which a read error may explain. This rearrangement joins TRBV7-7 to TRBJ2-2, with TRBD1 as a possible D gene (5 bases). The germline CDR1 and CDR2 sequences are SSHAT and FNYEAQ (reference sequence). The CDR3 loop spans 15 amino acids. The CDR3 protein is CASSLVAGSTGELFF. CDR3 nucleotide sequence: TGTGCTAGCAGCTTAGTGGCAGGGTCCACCGGGGAGCTGTTTTTT.

This clone occurred once. V and J are TRBV6-5 and TRBJ2-4; D possibly corresponds to TRBD2 (7 bases). Germline V gives CDR1 MNHEY, CDR2 SVGAGI. V lost 0 bases to trimming and J lost 5 bases, with 11 bases between them. CDR3 length: 15 residues. This chain's CDR3 is CASSYSGGAENIQYF. The CDR3 region has the DNA TGTGCCAGCAGTTACTCGGGGGGGGCGGAAAACATTCAGTACTTC.

A few counts support this clone. The V call is TRBV6-2 or TRBV6-3, the J call TRBJ2-1, with 11 positions matching TRBD2. After removal of 4 bases from V and 6 bases from J, the junction contained 5 bases not matched to a gene. The germline gives CDR1 MNHEY, CDR2 SVGEGT. The CDR3 is made up of 15 amino acids. CDR3 in amino acids: CASSFVAGGGNEQFF. CDR3 DNA sequence: TGTGCCAGCAGTTTCGTAGCGGGAGGGGGCAATGAGCAGTTCTTC.

This sequence joins TRBV6-5 and TRBJ1-4; no reliable D call. The CDR3 is made up of 15 amino acids. V lost 5 bases, J lost 7 bases, and 17 bases lay in between. The germline gives CDR1 MNHEY, CDR2 SVGAGI. This CDR3 is CASSTSLVGGEKLFF. The CDR3, as DNA: TGTGCCAGCAGTACGAGTCTAGTAGGTGGTGAAAAACTGTTTTTT.

The V gene is TRBV11-3, the J gene TRBJ1-3; unclear D gene. Germline V gives CDR1 SGHNT, CDR2 YENEEA. This CDR3 is built from 16 residues. Trimming pared 1 base from V and 0 bases from J, leaving 10 bases between. CDR3: CASSLGGLDSGNTIYF. The CDR3 DNA sequence: TGTGCCAGCAGCTTAGGCGGGCTCGACTCTGGAAACACCATATATTTT.

The V and J genes are TRBV5-4 and TRBJ1-6; 7 bases are a match to TRBD1. V was pared by 6 bases and J by 7 bases, with 10 bases of the junction left unmatched. Germline V gene data show CDR1 as SGHNT and CDR2 as YYREEE (reference sequence). CDR3 length: 15 residues. In DNA, the CDR3 is TGTGCCAGCAATGAGGGGGCTAATAGAAATTCACCCCTCCACTTT. This codes for CASNEGANRNSPLHF. Complete variable domain (other parts from reference TRBV5-4 and TRBJ1-6): ETGVTQSPTHLIKTRGQQVTLRCSSQSGHNTVSWYQQALGQGPQFIFQYYREEENGRGNFPPRFSGLQFPNYSSELNVNALELDDSALYLCASNEGANRNSPLHFGNGTRLTVT.

The chain employs TRBV28 and TRBJ1-1; no definite D call. The CDR3 totals 15 residues. Germline assignment: CDR1 MDHEN and CDR2 SYDVKM. V was trimmed by 6 bases and J by 2 bases, leaving 16 bases between them. The CDR3 sequence: CASRFLQLPNTEAFF. The DNA of the CDR3 is TGTGCCAGCAGATTTCTACAGCTACCCAACACTGAAGCTTTCTTT.

This chain connects TRBV11-2 to TRBJ2-2; the D gene is possibly TRBD2 (6 bases). CDR3 size: 14 residues. Germline CDR1 and CDR2: SGHAT and FQNNGV. Deletions cut 1 base from V and 6 bases from J, with 9 bases between. This CDR3 reads CASSLGLVSGELFF. Here the CDR3 DNA reads TGTGCCAGCAGCTTAGGACTAGTGTCCGGGGAGCTGTTTTTT.

Concerning this clone: The same CDR3 can be traced to other DNA sequences in this sample. The chain joins TRBV18 to TRBJ2-2, with a possible D match to TRBD2 (7 bases). The germline gives CDR1 KGHSH, CDR2 LQKENI. The CDR3 has 16 amino acids. Trimming took off 3 bases at V and 1 base at J, with 12 bases between the two ends. The CDR3 is CASSPTGGQNTGELFF. In DNA, the CDR3 is TGTGCCAGCTCACCGACGGGGGGACAGAACACCGGGGAGCTGTTTTTT.

In this sample, this clone turned up a few times. V and J are TRBV27 and TRBJ1-4; TRBD1 is a possible D gene (5 bases). Trimming left V 3 bases short and J 3 bases short, with 8 bases between. Germline V gives CDR1 MNHEY, CDR2 SMNVEV (reference sequence). This CDR3 has 14 amino acids. The CDR3 DNA sequence: TGTGCCAGCAGTTTGCTGGGGCCTAATGAAAAACTGTTTTTT. Translated: CASSLLGPNEKLFF.

This chain uses TRBV25-1 with TRBJ2-7; 7 bases fit TRBD1. The CDR3 has 16 amino acids. V was pared by 5 bases and J by 0 bases, with 10 bases of the junction left unmatched. Per germline, CDR1 MGHDK and CDR2 SYGVNS. The CDR3 is CASSREAGTDSYEQYF. In nucleotides, the CDR3 is TGTGCCAGCAGTAGAGAGGCCGGGACAGACTCCTACGAGCAGTACTTC.

This chain links TRBV6-2 or TRBV6-3 with TRBJ2-7, with 10 bases aligning to TRBD1. In germline, CDR1 is MNHEY, CDR2 SVGEGT. The V gene end was trimmed by 5 bases and the J gene end by 9 bases; junction bases not matched to a gene: 16. The length of the CDR3 is 16 residues. For the CDR3, the DNA is TGTGCCAGCAGTCGACCCGGGGACAGGGGATTAATTGCGCAGTACTTC. This sequence encodes CASSRPGDRGLIAQYF.

The chain has TRBV6-2 or TRBV6-3 and TRBJ2-5; no clear D. Trimming took 3 bases from V and 5 from J, leaving 10 bases between them. Germline V gene lookup returns CDR1 MNHEY and CDR2 SVGEGT. This CDR3 has 13 residues. The CDR3: CASSYSIRETQYF. The DNA for the CDR3 is TGTGCCAGCAGTTATAGCATCCGGGAGACCCAGTACTTC.

The sample holds a few counts of this clone. The chain joins TRBV7-2 to TRBJ1-5, with 9 positions matching TRBD1. Germline CDR1 reads SGHTA; CDR2 reads FQGNSA. CDR3 size: 15 residues. Trimming removed 5 bases from V and 0 bases from J; junction bases left unmatched: 2. CDR3 nucleotide sequence: TGTGCCAGCAGCCCGGACAGGGGTAGCAATCAGCCCCAGCATTTT. The encoded protein is CASSPDRGSNQPQHF.

This clone turned up a few times. The V and J genes are TRBV7-2 and TRBJ2-7, with D unclear. Trimming removed 1 base from V and 5 bases from J, with 12 bases in between. CDR1 is SGHTA, CDR2 FQGNSA, per germline. The CDR3 has 14 amino acids. The DNA for the CDR3 is TGTGCCAGCAGCTTAGGGGCTACTCGAGACGAGCAGTACTTC. Its protein is CASSLGATRDEQYF. Full variable domain (outside the CDR3, taken from reference TRBV7-2 and TRBJ2-7): GAGVSQSPSNKVTEKGKDVELRCDPISGHTALYWYRQSLGQGLEFLIYFQGNSAPDKSGLPSDRFSAERTGGSVSTLTIQRTQQEDSAVYLCASSLGATRDEQYFGPGTRLTVT.

This clone appeared a few times. V is TRBV7-9 and J is TRBJ1-1; D call uncertain. V was shortened by 4 bases and J by 9 bases, with 15 bases between the two germline ends. The germline gives CDR1 SEHNR, CDR2 FQNEAQ (reference sequence). This CDR3 is 13 amino acids long. DNA of the CDR3: TGTGCCAGCAGCTCGCAAACATCCCTGAAAGCTTTCTTT. Translation: CASSSQTSLKAFF.

This rearrangement joins TRBV19 to TRBJ1-2; 10 bases fit TRBD1. From germline, CDR1 is LNHDA and CDR2 SQIVND (reference sequence). After removal of 9 bases from V and 7 bases from J, the junction contained 11 bases not matched to a gene. This CDR3 is built from 14 residues. The CDR3 loop is CASFRDRGIGGYTF. The CDR3 nucleotides read TGTGCCAGCTTCCGGGACAGGGGAATCGGTGGCTACACCTTC.

This clone was counted between two and nine times. The chain joins TRBV11-2 to TRBJ2-1; D uncertain. The CDR3 covers 13 residues. Trimming cost V 1 base and J 6 bases, with 7 bases left between them. The germline V gene encodes CDR1 SGHAT and CDR2 FQNNGV. CDR3 protein: CASSLGVPNEQFF. In nucleotides, the CDR3 is TGTGCCAGCAGCTTAGGAGTCCCCAATGAGCAGTTCTTC.

Written as DNA, the CDR3 is TGTGCCAGCAGTTTAGTTGTCAGTGAAGCTTTCTTT. It specifies CASSLVVSEAFF. The chain is built from TRBV12-3 or TRBV12-4 and TRBJ1-1, with no clear D. V was clipped by 1 base and J by 7 bases, with 7 bases between them. This CDR3 is built from 12 residues.

This chain links TRBV21-1 with TRBJ2-5; the D call in the table, TRBD2, was not verified against the DNA. TRBV21-1 represents a pseudogene. The CDR3 runs 16 residues. The CDR3 region is CASSKGPGTPQETQYF. CDR3 nucleotide sequence: TGTGCCAGCAGCAAAGGCCCCGGGACTCCACAAGAGACCCAGTACTTC.

The chain employs TRBV7-2 and TRBJ2-3; maybe TRBD2 (5 bases). Trimming removed 2 bases at V and 0 bases at J, with 12 bases between. CDR3 length: 16 amino acids. Germline CDR1 is SGHTA and CDR2 is FQGNSA. The CDR3 bases are TGTGCCAGCAGCTTATTCGGGGTCGGAAGCACAGATACGCAGTATTTT. Translating it yields CASSLFGVGSTDTQYF.

The CDR3, as DNA: TGCGCCAGCAGCCTTGAGACAGATACGCAGTATTTT. Translating it yields CASSLETDTQYF. This sequence joins TRBV5-1 and TRBJ2-3; D gene ambiguous. There are 12 residues in the CDR3. Per the germline V gene, CDR1 is SGHRS and CDR2 is YFSETQ. Trimming left V 4 bases short and J 3 bases short, with 6 bases between.

The rearrangement uses TRBV6-5 and TRBJ1-6; D is unresolved. The germline V gene has CDR1 MNHEY and CDR2 SVGAGI. The V gene lost 6 bases and the J gene lost 0 bases, with 9 bases spanning the gap. The CDR3 runs 15 residues. CDR3 residues: CASRKEGSYNSPLHF. The CDR3 bases are TGTGCCAGCAGGAAGGAGGGCTCCTATAATTCACCCCTCCACTTT.

The chain uses TRBV7-3 and TRBJ2-5, with D maybe TRBD2 (5 bases). This CDR3 region has 13 residues. V was pared by 0 bases and J by 4 bases, with 6 bases between. Germline assignment: CDR1 SGHTA and CDR2 FQGTGA. CDR3: CASSLTAGETQYF. CDR3 sequence (DNA): TGTGCCAGCAGCTTAACGGCGGGAGAGACCCAGTACTTC.